This T cell receptor beta chain was identified in a study of shared clonotypes between healthy human individuals. Points from the study as a whole: Naive CD4 clonotypes overlapped across a handful of donors at about 5.3%. A limitation of the genetic and exposure-history diversity represented arose from few donors.

This clone was detected ten times or more. What it recognizes is unknown. V lost 1 base, J lost 10 bases, and 6 bases stayed unmatched. CDR3 length equals 14 residues. Per the germline V gene, CDR1 is MDHEN and CDR2 is SYDVKM. Libraries were prepared by immunoSEQ multiplex PCR; TCRdb keeps only in-frame clonotypes and omits some of them. The sample holds about 680,000 clones, about 74% seen once. The receptor comes from a woman aged 25 to 39 in good health. The sequenced sample was memory CD4+ T cells sorted from blood. Noted subset: CD45RA-negative fraction. The chain employs TRBV28 and TRBJ2-1, with 8 nucleotides matching TRBD2. CDR3 bases: TGTGCCAGCAGTTTATTCGGACTAGCTGGCGAGCAGTTCTTC. This gives the protein CASSLFGLAGEQFF. The variable domain in full, with the rest retrieved from reference TRBV28 and TRBJ2-1, is DVKVTQSSRYLVKRTGEKVFLECVQDMDHENMFWYRQDPGLGLRLIYFSYDVKMKEKGDIPEGYSVSREKKERFSLILESASTNQTSMYLCASSLFGLAGEQFFGPGTRLTVL.